This T cell receptor (beta chain) originates from a study of blood T cells in healthy people across ages. Trimming cost V 0 bases and J 9 bases, with 12 bases left between them. The length of the CDR3 is 14 residues. The V gene's germline CDR1 is MNHEY and CDR2 SVGAGI. A J-beta primer mix and a sample-barcoded 5' primer were used in a second PCR of about 7 to 12 cycles. The template-switch adaptor, which had 12 random nucleotides, put a tag on each cDNA molecule. TCRdb redid the calling of the 5' RACE reads with MiXCR, one entry per CDR3 protein. The data show fewer than 1 million distinct CDR3 sequences, roughly 44% seen once. In the case of this clonotype: Its antigen remains unidentified.

Study-wide findings and caveats: A roughly linear age-dependent decrease characterized TCR beta diversity per million T cells.

The TCR comes from a man in his 60s in good health. Material for sequencing was blood. The chain combines TRBV6-5 with TRBJ2-1; unclear D gene. CDR3 protein: CASSYSMVRREQFF. CDR3 sequence (DNA): TGTGCCAGCAGTTACTCGATGGTGAGACGTGAGCAGTTCTTC.